A single sample is the source of the 4 T cell receptor beta chains below, sequenced in a study of OX40 agonist ivuxolimab in advanced cancers. Clones were read by immunoSEQ multiplex PCR, and TCRdb kept only the in-frame ones, dropping some. The sample records 150,000 to 190,000 clones, under 95% being singletons. The sequences come from CD4+ or CD8+ T cells sorted from blood, collected in a trial of the OX40 agonist ivuxolimab. The receptor source for this set is an adult with an advanced solid tumor such as melanoma, head and neck, liver or kidney cancer.

The J gene is TRBJ1-6, the V gene TRBV7-9; D gene uncertain. The CDR3 totals 14 residues. Per the germline V gene, CDR1 is SEHNR and CDR2 is FQNEAQ (reference sequence). The V end lost 3 bases, the J end lost 0 bases, and 3 bases lay between the germline ends. The CDR3 nucleotides read TGTGCCAGCAGCTTGGCCTCCTATAATTCACCCCTCCACTTT. It codes for CASSLASYNSPLHF.

The chain carries TRBV5-6 and TRBJ2-1; 9 positions match TRBD1. The V gene end was trimmed by 4 bases and the J gene end by 4 bases; junction bases not matched to a gene: 9. CDR3 length: 16 residues. Germline values: CDR1 SGHDT, CDR2 YYEEEE. The CDR3 DNA reads TGTGCCAGCAGCCCTACGGGACAGGGTCGGTACAATGAGCAGTTCTTC. Its protein is CASSPTGQGRYNEQFF.

The V and J genes are TRBV19 and TRBJ2-7; D remains ambiguous. CDR3 length: 13 residues. Trimming stripped 0 bases from V and 3 bases from J, with 6 bases between. The germline V gene encodes CDR1 LNHDA and CDR2 SQIVND (reference sequence). The CDR3 region has the DNA TGTGCCAGTAGTATAGAAGACTTCTACGAGCAGTACTTC. Its translation: CASSIEDFYEQYF. Using reference TRBV19 and TRBJ2-7 for the parts outside the CDR3, the full variable domain is DGGITQSPKYLFRKEGQNVTLSCEQNLNHDAMYWYRQDPGQGLRLIYYSQIVNDFQKGDIAEGYSVSREKKESFPLTVTSAQKNPTAFYLCASSIEDFYEQYFGPGTRLTVT.

The gene calls are TRBV30 and TRBJ1-4, with TRBD1 matching over 7 bases. The CDR3 is 14 residues long. CDR1 is GTSNPN and CDR2 is SVGIG in the germline V gene (reference sequence). Trimming took 0 bases from V and 11 from J; bases not matched to a gene: 9. DNA of the CDR3: TGTGCCTGGAGTGTGGACAGGTTTCGAGGGAAACTGTTTTTT. It specifies CAWSVDRFRGKLFF.